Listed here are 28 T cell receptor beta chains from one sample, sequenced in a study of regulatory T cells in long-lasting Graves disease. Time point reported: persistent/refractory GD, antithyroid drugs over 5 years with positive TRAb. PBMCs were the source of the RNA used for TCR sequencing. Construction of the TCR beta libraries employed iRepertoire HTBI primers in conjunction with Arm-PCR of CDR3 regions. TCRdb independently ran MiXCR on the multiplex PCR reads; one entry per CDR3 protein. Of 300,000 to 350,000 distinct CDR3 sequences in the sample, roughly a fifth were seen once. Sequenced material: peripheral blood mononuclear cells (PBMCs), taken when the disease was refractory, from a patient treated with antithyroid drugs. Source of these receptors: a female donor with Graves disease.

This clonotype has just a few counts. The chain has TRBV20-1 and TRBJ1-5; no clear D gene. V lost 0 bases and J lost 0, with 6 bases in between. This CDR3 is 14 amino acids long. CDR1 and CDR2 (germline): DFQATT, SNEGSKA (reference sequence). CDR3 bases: TGCAGTGCTAGAGATCCGTATAGCAATCAGCCCCAGCATTTT. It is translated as CSARDPYSNQPQHF.

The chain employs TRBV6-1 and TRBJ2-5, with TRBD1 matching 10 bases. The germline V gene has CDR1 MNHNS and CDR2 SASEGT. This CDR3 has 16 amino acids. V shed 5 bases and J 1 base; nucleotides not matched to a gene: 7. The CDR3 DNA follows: TGTGCCAGCAGTCGTCGGACAGGGGGTTCCCAAGAGACCCAGTACTTC. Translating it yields CASSRRTGGSQETQYF.

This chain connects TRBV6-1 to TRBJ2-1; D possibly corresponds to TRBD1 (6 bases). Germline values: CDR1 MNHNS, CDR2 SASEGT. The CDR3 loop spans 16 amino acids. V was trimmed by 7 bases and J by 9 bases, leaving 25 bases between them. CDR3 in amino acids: CASTRRGGGTIGEQFF. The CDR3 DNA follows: TGTGCCAGCACCCGCAGAGGGGGTGGGACAATAGGTGAGCAGTTCTTC.

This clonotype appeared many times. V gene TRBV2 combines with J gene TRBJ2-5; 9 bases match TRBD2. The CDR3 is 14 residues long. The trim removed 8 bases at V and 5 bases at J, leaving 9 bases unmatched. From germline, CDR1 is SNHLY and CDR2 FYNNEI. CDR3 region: CASVRTSVKETQYF. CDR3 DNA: TGTGCCAGCGTTCGGACTAGCGTTAAGGAGACCCAGTACTTC.

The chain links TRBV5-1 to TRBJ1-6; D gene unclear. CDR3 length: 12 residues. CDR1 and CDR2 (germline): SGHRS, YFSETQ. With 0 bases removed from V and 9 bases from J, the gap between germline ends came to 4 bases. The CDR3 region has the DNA TGCGCCAGCAGCTTGGTTGGTTCACCCCTCCACTTT. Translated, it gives CASSLVGSPLHF.

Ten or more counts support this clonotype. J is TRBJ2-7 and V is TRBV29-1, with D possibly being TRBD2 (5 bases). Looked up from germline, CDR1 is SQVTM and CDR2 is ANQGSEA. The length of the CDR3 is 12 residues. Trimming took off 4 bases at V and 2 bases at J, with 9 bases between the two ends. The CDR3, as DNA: TGCAGCGTTGTGGACGGGACCTACGAGCAGTACTTC. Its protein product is CSVVDGTYEQYF.

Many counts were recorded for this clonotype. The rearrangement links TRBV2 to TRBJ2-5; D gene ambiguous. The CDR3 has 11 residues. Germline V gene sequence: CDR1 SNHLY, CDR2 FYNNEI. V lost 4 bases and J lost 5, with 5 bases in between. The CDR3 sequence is CASSGSETQYF. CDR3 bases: TGTGCCAGCAGTGGATCGGAGACCCAGTACTTC. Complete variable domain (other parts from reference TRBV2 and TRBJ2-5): EPEVTQTPSHQVTQMGQEVILRCVPISNHLYFYWYRQILGQKVEFLVSFYNNEISEKSEIFDDQFSVERPDGSNFTLKIRSTKLEDSAMYFCASSGSETQYFGPGTRLLVL.

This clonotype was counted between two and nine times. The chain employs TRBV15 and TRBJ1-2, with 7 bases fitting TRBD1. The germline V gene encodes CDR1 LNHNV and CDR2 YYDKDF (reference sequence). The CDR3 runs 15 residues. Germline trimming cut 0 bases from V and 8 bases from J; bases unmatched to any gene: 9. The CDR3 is CATSRDQEGAGGYTF. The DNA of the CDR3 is TGTGCCACCAGCAGAGATCAGGAGGGGGCGGGGGGCTACACCTTC.

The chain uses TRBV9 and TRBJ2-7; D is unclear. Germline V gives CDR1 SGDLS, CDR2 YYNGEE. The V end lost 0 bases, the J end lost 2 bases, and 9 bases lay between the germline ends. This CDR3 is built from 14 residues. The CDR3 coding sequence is TGTGCCAGCAGCGTAGGGAAATACCCCTACGAGCAGTACTTC. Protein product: CASSVGKYPYEQYF.

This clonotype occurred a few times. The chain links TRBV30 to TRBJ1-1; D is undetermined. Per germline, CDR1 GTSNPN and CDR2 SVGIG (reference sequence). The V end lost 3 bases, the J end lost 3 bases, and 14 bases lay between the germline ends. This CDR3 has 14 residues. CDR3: CAWRAGVGYTEAFF. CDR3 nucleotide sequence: TGTGCCTGGAGGGCCGGGGTAGGTTACACTGAAGCTTTCTTT.

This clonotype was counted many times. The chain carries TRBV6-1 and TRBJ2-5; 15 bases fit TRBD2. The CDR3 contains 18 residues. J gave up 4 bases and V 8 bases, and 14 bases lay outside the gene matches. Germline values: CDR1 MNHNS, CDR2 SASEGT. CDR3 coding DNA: TGTGCCAGCCAGAAAAGGGGACTAGCGGGAGGCCGCTTAGAGACCCAGTACTTC. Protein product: CASQKRGLAGGRLETQYF.

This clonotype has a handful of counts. For the CDR3, the DNA is TGCGCCAGCAGCCAAGATGGTTCGGGAGTACGCTATGGCTACACCTTC. As protein: CASSQDGSGVRYGYTF. This rearrangement joins TRBV4-1 to TRBJ1-2; no clear D gene. V was trimmed by 0 bases and J by 4 bases, leaving 15 bases between them. The CDR3 loop spans 16 amino acids. The germline V gene has CDR1 MGHRA and CDR2 YSYEKL.

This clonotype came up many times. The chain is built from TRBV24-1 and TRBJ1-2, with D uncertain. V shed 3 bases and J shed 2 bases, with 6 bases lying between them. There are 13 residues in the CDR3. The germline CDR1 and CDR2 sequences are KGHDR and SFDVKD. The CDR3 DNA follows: TGTGCCACCAGTGATCCGGTAAACTATGGCTACACCTTC. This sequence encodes CATSDPVNYGYTF.

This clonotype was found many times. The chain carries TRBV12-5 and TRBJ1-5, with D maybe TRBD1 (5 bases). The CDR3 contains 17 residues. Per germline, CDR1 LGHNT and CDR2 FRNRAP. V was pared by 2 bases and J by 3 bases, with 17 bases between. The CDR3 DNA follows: TGTGCTAGTGGTTTGTACTATTCCGGGGCCCTCAATCAGCCCCAGCATTTT. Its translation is CASGLYYSGALNQPQHF.

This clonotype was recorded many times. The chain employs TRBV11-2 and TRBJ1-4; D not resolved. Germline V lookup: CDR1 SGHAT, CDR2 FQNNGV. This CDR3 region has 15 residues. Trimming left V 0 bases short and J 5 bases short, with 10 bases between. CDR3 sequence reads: CASSLEIVGNEKLFF. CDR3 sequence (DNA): TGTGCCAGCAGCTTAGAAATAGTGGGAAATGAAAAACTGTTTTTT.

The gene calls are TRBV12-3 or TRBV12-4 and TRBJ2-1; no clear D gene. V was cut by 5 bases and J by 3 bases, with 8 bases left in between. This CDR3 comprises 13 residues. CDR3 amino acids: CASSIDNYNEQFF. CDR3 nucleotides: TGTGCCAGCAGTATAGACAACTACAATGAGCAGTTCTTC.

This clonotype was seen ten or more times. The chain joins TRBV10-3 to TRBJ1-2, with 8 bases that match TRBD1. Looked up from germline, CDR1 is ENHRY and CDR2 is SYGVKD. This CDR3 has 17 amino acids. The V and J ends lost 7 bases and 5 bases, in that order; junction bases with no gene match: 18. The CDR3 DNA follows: TGTGCCATCAAGAGGGGCATTGGTGCGACAGGGGTGTATGGCTACACCTTC. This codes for CAIKRGIGATGVYGYTF.

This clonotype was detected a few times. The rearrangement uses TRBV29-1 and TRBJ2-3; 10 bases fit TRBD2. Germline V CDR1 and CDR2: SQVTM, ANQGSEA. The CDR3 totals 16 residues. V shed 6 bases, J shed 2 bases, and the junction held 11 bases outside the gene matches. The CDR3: CSVGNLAGGSTDTQYF. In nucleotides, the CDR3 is TGCAGCGTAGGAAACTTAGCGGGGGGATCCACAGATACGCAGTATTTT.

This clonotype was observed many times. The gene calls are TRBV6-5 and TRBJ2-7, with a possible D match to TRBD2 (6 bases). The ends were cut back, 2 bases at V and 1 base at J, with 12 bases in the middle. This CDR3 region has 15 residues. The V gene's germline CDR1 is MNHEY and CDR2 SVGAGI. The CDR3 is CASSYGTERSYEQYF. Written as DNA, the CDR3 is TGTGCCAGCAGTTACGGGACTGAGAGGTCCTACGAGCAGTACTTC.

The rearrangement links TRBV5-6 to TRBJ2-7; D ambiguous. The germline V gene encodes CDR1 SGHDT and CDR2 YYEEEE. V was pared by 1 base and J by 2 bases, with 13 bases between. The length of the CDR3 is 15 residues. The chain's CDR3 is CASSLFMPGAYEQYF. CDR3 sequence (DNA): TGTGCCAGCAGCTTGTTCATGCCAGGCGCCTACGAGCAGTACTTC.

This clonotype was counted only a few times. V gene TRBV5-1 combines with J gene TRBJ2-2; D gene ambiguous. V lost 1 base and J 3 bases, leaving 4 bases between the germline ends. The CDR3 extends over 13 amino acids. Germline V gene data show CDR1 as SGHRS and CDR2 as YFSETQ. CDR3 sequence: CASSLIYTGELFF. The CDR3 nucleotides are TGCGCCAGCAGCTTGATCTACACCGGGGAGCTGTTTTTT.

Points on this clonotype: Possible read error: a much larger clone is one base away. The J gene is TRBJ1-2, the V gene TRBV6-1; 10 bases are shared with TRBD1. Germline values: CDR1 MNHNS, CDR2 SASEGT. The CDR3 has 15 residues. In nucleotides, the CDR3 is TGTGTCACCACCCCTTGGACAGGGGGAGATTATGGCTACACCTTC. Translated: CVTTPWTGGDYGYTF.

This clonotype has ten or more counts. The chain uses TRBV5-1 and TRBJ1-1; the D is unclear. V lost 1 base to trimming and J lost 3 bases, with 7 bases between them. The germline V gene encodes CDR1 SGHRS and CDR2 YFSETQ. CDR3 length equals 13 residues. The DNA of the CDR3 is TGCGCCAGCAGCTTGAACGACTACACTGAAGCTTTCTTT. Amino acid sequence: CASSLNDYTEAFF.

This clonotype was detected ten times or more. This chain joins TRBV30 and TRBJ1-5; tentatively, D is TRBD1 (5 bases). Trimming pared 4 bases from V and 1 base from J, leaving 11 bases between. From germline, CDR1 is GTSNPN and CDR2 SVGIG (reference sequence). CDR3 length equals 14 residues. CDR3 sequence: CAWKEGTSNQPQHF. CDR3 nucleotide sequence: TGTGCCTGGAAGGAGGGGACGAGCAATCAGCCCCAGCATTTT.

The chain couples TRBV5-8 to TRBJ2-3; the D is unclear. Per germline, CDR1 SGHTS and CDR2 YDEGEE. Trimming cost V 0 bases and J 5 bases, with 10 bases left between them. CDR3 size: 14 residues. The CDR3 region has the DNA TGTGCCAGCAGCTTGGTATCAGTCCTAGATACGCAGTATTTT. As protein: CASSLVSVLDTQYF.

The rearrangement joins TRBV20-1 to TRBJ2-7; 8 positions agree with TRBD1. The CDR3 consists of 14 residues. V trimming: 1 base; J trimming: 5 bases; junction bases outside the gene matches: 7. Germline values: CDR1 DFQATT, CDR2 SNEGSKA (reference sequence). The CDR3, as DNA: TGCAGTGCTAGAGCCCAGGACAGGGTCAACGAGCAGTACTTC. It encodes CSARAQDRVNEQYF.

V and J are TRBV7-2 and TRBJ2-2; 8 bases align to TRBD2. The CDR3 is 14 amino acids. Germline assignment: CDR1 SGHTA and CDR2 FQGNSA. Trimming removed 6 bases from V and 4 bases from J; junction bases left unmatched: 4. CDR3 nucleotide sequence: TGTGCCAGCAGGGCGGGGGGTCGCACCGGGGAGCTGTTTTTT. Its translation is CASRAGGRTGELFF.

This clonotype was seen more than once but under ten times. The CDR3 reads CASTRGQASDYTF. CDR3 DNA: TGTGCCAGCACCCGGGGACAGGCAAGCGACTACACCTTC. J is TRBJ1-2 and V is TRBV3-1; 8 bases match TRBD1. The CDR3 loop spans 13 amino acids. Germline assignment: CDR1 LGHDT and CDR2 YNNKEL (reference sequence). J lost 10 bases, V lost 7 bases, and 11 bases had no gene match.